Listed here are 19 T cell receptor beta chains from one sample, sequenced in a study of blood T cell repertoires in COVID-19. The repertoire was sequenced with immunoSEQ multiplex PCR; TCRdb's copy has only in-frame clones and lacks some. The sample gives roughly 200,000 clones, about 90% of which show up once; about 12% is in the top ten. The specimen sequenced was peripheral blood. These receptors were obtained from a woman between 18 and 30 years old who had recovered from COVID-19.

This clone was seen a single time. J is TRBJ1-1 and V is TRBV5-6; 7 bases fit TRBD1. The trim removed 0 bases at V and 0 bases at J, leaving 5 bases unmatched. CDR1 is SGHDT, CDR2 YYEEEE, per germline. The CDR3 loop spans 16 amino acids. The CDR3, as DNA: TGTGCCAGCAGCTTGGCCCACAGGGGCATGAACACTGAAGCTTTCTTT. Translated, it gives CASSLAHRGMNTEAFF.

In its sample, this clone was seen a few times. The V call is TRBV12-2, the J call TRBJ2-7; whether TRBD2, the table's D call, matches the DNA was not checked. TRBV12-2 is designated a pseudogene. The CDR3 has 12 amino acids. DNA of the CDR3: TGTGCAACAAGCGGCTTTGCCTACGAGCAGTACTTC. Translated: CATSGFAYEQYF.

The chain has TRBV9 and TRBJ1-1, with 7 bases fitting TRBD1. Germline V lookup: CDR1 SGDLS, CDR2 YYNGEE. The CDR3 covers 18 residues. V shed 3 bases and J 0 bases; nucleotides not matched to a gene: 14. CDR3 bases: TGTGCCAGCAGCGAGGGTCTCTTTCCGGGACAGATGAACACTGAAGCTTTCTTT. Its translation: CASSEGLFPGQMNTEAFF.

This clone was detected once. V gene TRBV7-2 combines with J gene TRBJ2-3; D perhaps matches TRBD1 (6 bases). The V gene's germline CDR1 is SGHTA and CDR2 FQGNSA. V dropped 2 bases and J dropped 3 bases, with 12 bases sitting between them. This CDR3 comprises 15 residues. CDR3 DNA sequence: TGTGCCAGCAGCTTACTCGGGACACCAACAGATACGCAGTATTTT. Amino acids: CASSLLGTPTDTQYF.

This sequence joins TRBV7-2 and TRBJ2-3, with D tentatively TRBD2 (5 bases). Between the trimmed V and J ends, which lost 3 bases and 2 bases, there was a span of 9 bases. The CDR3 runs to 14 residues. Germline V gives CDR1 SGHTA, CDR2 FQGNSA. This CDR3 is CASSFSAHTDTQYF. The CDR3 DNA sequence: TGTGCCAGCAGCTTTAGCGCTCACACAGATACGCAGTATTTT.

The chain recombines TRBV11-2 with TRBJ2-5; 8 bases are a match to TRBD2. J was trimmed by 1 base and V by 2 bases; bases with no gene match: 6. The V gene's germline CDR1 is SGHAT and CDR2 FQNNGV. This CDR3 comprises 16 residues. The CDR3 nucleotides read TGTGCCAGCAGCTTAATCTATGCGGGAGGCCAAGAGACCCAGTACTTC. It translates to CASSLIYAGGQETQYF.

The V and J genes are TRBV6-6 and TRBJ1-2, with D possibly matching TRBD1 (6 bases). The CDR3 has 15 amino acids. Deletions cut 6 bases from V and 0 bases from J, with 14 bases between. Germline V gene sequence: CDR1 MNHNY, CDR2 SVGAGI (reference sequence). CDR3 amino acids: CASRYRTEANYGYTF. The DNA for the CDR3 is TGTGCCAGCAGGTACAGGACAGAAGCTAACTATGGCTACACCTTC.

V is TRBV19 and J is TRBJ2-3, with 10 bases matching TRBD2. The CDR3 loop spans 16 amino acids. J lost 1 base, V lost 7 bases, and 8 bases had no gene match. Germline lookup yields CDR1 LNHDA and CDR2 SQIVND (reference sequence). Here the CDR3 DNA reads TGTGCCAGTACCCTAGAGGGACTAGCGCGCACAGATACGCAGTATTTT. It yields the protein CASTLEGLARTDTQYF. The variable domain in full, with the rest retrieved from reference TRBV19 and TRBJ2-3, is DGGITQSPKYLFRKEGQNVTLSCEQNLNHDAMYWYRQDPGQGLRLIYYSQIVNDFQKGDIAEGYSVSREKKESFPLTVTSAQKNPTAFYLCASTLEGLARTDTQYFGPGTRLTVL.

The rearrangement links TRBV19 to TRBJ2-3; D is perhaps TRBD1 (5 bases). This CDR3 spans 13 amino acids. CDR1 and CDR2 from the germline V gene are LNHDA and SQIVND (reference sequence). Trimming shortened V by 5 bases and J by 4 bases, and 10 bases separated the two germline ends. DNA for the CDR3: TGTGCCAGTAGTCCAGGGTCCCCAGATACGCAGTATTTT. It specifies CASSPGSPDTQYF.

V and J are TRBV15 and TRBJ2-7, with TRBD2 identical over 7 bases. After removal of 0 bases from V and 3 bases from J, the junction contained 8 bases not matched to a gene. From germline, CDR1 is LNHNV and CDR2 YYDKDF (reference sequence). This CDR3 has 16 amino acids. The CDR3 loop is CATSRDRAGAGYEQYF. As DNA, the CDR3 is TGTGCCACCAGCAGAGATCGGGCGGGAGCTGGCTACGAGCAGTACTTC.

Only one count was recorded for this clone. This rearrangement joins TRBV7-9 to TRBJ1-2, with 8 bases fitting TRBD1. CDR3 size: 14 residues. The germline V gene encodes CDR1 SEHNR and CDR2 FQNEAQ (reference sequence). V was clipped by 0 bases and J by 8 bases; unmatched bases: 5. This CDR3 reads CASSLAQGAWGYTF. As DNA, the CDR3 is TGTGCCAGCAGCTTAGCGCAGGGGGCGTGGGGCTACACCTTC.

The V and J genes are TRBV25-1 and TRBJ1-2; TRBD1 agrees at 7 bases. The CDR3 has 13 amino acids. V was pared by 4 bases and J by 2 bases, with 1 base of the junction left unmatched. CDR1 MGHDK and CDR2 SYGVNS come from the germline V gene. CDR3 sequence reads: CASSGDSNYGYTF. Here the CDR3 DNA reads TGTGCCAGCAGTGGGGACAGCAACTATGGCTACACCTTC.

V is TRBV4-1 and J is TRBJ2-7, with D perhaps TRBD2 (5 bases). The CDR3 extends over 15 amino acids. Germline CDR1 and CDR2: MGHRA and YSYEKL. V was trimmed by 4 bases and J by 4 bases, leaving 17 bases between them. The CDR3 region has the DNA TGCGCCAGCAGCCGCGCGGGCAGCGGAACATACGAGCAGTACTTC. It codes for CASSRAGSGTYEQYF.

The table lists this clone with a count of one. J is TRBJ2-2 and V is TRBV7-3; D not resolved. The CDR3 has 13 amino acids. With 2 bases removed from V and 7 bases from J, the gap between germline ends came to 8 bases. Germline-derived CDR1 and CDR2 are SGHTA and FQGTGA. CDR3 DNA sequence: TGTGCCAGCAGCTTAGAGAGTAGCGGGGAGCTGTTTTTT. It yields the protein CASSLESSGELFF.

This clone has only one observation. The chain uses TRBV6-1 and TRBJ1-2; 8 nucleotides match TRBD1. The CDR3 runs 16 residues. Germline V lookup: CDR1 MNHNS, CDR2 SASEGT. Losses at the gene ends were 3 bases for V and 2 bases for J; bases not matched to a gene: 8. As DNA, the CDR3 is TGTGCCAGCAGTGATTTTGACAGGGGAGCGAACTATGGCTACACCTTC. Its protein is CASSDFDRGANYGYTF.

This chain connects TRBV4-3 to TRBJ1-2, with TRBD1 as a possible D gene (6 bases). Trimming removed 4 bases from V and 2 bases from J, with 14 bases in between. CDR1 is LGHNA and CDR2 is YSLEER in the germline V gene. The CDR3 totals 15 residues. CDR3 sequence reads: CASSPSSGENYGYTF. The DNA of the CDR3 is TGCGCCAGCAGCCCCAGTTCAGGGGAGAACTATGGCTACACCTTC.

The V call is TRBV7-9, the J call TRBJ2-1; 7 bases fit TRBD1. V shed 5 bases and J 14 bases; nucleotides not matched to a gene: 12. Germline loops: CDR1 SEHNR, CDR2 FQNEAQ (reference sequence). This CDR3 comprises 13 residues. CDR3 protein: CASSPTGAGSKFF. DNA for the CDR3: TGTGCCAGCAGCCCTACAGGGGCGGGTTCAAAGTTCTTC.

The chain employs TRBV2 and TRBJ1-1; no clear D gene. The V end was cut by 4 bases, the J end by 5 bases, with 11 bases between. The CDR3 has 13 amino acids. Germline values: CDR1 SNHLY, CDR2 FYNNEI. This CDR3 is CASSGGSGTEAFF. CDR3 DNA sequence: TGTGCCAGCAGTGGCGGTTCCGGGACTGAAGCTTTCTTT.

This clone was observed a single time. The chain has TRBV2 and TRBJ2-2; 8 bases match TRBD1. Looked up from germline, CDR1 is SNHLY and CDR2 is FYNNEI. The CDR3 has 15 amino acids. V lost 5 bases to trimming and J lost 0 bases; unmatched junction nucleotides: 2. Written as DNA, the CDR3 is TGTGCCAGCAGTCTACAGGGGGCGAACACCGGGGAGCTGTTTTTT. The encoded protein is CASSLQGANTGELFF.